This TCR beta chain is from a study of blood T cell repertoires in COVID-19. Turning to the study itself: The origin of the acute and convalescent COVID-19 samples was the United States, Italy and Spain.

CDR3 length: 14 amino acids. In germline, CDR1 is SGHDN, CDR2 FVKESK. Between the trimmed V and J ends, which lost 1 base and 5 bases, there was a span of 11 bases. Clones were sequenced by immunoSEQ multiplex PCR, and TCRdb holds only the in-frame ones, with some missing. Here the sample spans 200,000 to 250,000 clones, roughly four fifths being singletons. Sequencing input: peripheral blood. The sequence was collected from a woman in her fifties or sixties with active or convalescent COVID-19. The chain combines TRBV14 with TRBJ2-5; D is possibly TRBD1 (6 bases). The CDR3 reads CASSQGYRVETQYF. The CDR3 nucleotides are TGTGCCAGCAGCCAAGGGTACAGGGTGGAGACCCAGTACTTC.